What follows is one TCR beta chain and its context. Its antigen is unknown. This entry is derived from a study of T cells in localized non-small cell lung cancer. Study findings and constraints: Appearing in adjacent lung were a median roughly 60 of the top 100 tumor clones.

The method was immunoSEQ multiplex PCR; TCRdb's version includes in-frame clones alone and lacks a portion of them. This repertoire shows 20,000 to 25,000 clones, about nine tenths found once; its top ten account for 6.9%. Trimming at V came to 4 bases and at J to 7 bases, leaving 6 bases not matched to a gene. CDR1 is SNHLY and CDR2 is FYNNEI in the germline V gene. There are 15 residues in the CDR3. Sequencing used peripheral blood, obtained before any cancer treatment. The chain couples TRBV2 to TRBJ1-4, with 10 bases fitting TRBD1. This sequence was found in a woman aged 40-75 years with stage I lung adenocarcinoma. The CDR3 region has the DNA TGTGCCAGCAGTGGACAGGGGGCTGTGGGTGAAAAACTGTTTTTT. Its translation: CASSGQGAVGEKLFF.